These 22 T cell receptor beta chains came from one sample sequenced in a study of T cell responses to AZD1222 COVID-19 vaccine. The protocol was immunoSEQ multiplex PCR, while the TCRdb copy is restricted to in-frame clones and leaves out a portion. The table shows approximately 130,000 clones, with 90% to 95% occurring only once. Sequencing was performed on peripheral blood, taken on day 0 of AZD1222 vaccination. The receptors come from an adult in good health.

This chain connects TRBV29-1 to TRBJ1-1; no definite D call. V lost 0 bases, J lost 6 bases, and 11 bases lay in between. The CDR3 has 13 amino acids. Germline CDR1 reads SQVTM; CDR2 reads ANQGSEA. The CDR3 is CSVEDNRWAEAFF. Here the CDR3 DNA reads TGCAGCGTTGAAGATAACCGATGGGCTGAAGCTTTCTTT.

The V and J genes are TRBV27 and TRBJ2-7, with TRBD1 identical over 8 bases. With 2 bases clipped from V and 3 bases from J, the junction kept 9 bases outside the gene matches. This CDR3 contains 16 residues. Germline CDR1 MNHEY, CDR2 SMNVEV (reference sequence). The CDR3 DNA reads TGTGCCAGCAGTTTAGTGGGGGACAGGATGAGCTACGAGCAGTACTTC. Translating gives CASSLVGDRMSYEQYF.

The chain employs TRBV19 and TRBJ1-1, with D perhaps TRBD1 (6 bases). Trimming removed 6 bases from V and 1 base from J, with 12 bases in between. This CDR3 contains 14 residues. Germline-derived CDR1 and CDR2 are LNHDA and SQIVND (reference sequence). CDR3 sequence (DNA): TGTGCCAGTAGCCGCGGACAGAGGAACACTGAAGCTTTCTTT. It is translated as CASSRGQRNTEAFF.

The genes are TRBV7-3 and TRBJ2-7, with D perhaps matching TRBD1 (5 bases). The CDR3 length is 15 residues. Deletions cut 0 bases from V and 0 bases from J, with 9 bases between. Per germline, CDR1 SGHTA and CDR2 FQGTGA. DNA for the CDR3: TGTGCCAGCAGCTTAACAGGGGTTAGCTCCTACGAGCAGTACTTC. It encodes CASSLTGVSSYEQYF.

This rearrangement joins TRBV27 to TRBJ2-2; 9 bases align to TRBD2. The CDR3 runs 14 residues. With V trimmed by 5 bases and J by 7 bases, 5 bases remained unmatched. Germline V gene lookup returns CDR1 MNHEY and CDR2 SMNVEV (reference sequence). The CDR3 spells CASSLAGKDGELFF. As DNA, the CDR3 is TGTGCCAGCAGTCTAGCGGGAAAGGACGGGGAGCTGTTTTTT.

The V gene is TRBV28, the J gene TRBJ1-2; 11 bases align to TRBD1. The CDR3 has 15 amino acids. The germline gives CDR1 MDHEN, CDR2 SYDVKM. The junction had 7 bases not matched to a gene; V was cut back by 7 bases and J by 3 bases. This CDR3 is CASTGQGALYYGYTF. The CDR3 DNA follows: TGTGCCAGCACCGGACAGGGGGCGCTTTACTATGGCTACACCTTC.

The chain carries TRBV12-5 and TRBJ2-5, with 8 bases aligning to TRBD2. J was trimmed by 5 bases and V by 7 bases; bases with no gene match: 3. The germline gives CDR1 LGHNT, CDR2 FRNRAP. The CDR3 runs to 12 residues. DNA of the CDR3: TGTGCTAGTGCCCAGCGGGGGGAGACCCAGTACTTC. It specifies CASAQRGETQYF.

The chain is built from TRBV28 and TRBJ1-2; TRBD1 matches 12 bases. Germline CDR1 reads MDHEN; CDR2 reads SYDVKM. CDR3 length: 18 amino acids. V lost 4 bases to trimming and J lost 0 bases; unmatched junction nucleotides: 9. As DNA, the CDR3 is TGTGCCAGCAGTTCGCCGGGACAGGGGGCGCGGTCTAACTATGGCTACACCTTC. As protein: CASSSPGQGARSNYGYTF.

The chain combines TRBV27 with TRBJ1-2, with 8 positions matching TRBD1. Germline V gives CDR1 MNHEY, CDR2 SMNVEV (reference sequence). Unmatched junction bases numbered 2, after V lost 0 bases and J lost 2 bases. This CDR3 has 15 residues. As DNA, the CDR3 is TGTGCCAGCAGTTTATCAACAGGGGGGAACTATGGCTACACCTTC. Its protein product is CASSLSTGGNYGYTF.

This chain links TRBV28 with TRBJ1-2, with 8 bases fitting TRBD1. V shed 5 bases, J shed 2 bases, and the junction held 7 bases outside the gene matches. Germline V gene sequence: CDR1 MDHEN, CDR2 SYDVKM. This CDR3 contains 15 residues. This CDR3 reads CASSPPGGANYGYTF. The DNA of the CDR3 is TGTGCCAGCAGTCCACCAGGGGGCGCAAACTATGGCTACACCTTC.

The chain carries TRBV19 and TRBJ1-2, with D hard to call. Trimming shortened V by 3 bases and J by 6 bases, and 8 bases separated the two germline ends. The CDR3 length is 12 residues. Germline assignment: CDR1 LNHDA and CDR2 SQIVND (reference sequence). CDR3 DNA: TGTGCCAGTAGTATGGGATTCGATGGCTACACCTTC. Encoded protein: CASSMGFDGYTF.

The rearrangement links TRBV3-1 (or the pseudogene TRBV3-2) to TRBJ1-1; 8 nucleotides line up with TRBD1. Per germline, CDR1 LGHDT and CDR2 YNNKEL (reference sequence). J gave up 2 bases and V 3 bases, and 5 bases lay outside the gene matches. This CDR3 comprises 15 residues. CDR3 bases: TGTGCCAGCAGCCAGGGCGGGACAGGCAACACTGAAGCTTTCTTT. Translated: CASSQGGTGNTEAFF.

The chain employs TRBV3-1 (or the pseudogene TRBV3-2) and TRBJ2-1; weak D call: TRBD1 (5 bases). Germline V gene sequence: CDR1 LGHDT, CDR2 YNNKEL (reference sequence). The germline V and J ends were trimmed by 5 bases and 5 bases, with 16 bases remaining between them. There are 15 residues in the CDR3. The CDR3 loop reads CASSDQSKGDNEQFF. CDR3 DNA: TGTGCCAGCAGCGACCAATCTAAAGGGGACAATGAGCAGTTCTTC.

This chain connects TRBV7-8 to TRBJ1-1, with D hard to call. V gave up 5 bases and J gave up 0 bases, with 13 bases separating them. This CDR3 has 15 residues. The germline gives CDR1 SGHVS, CDR2 FQNEAQ. CDR3 amino acids: CASSPARAVNTEAFF. The CDR3 bases are TGTGCCAGCAGCCCAGCCCGGGCAGTGAACACTGAAGCTTTCTTT.

The V gene is TRBV3-1 (or the pseudogene TRBV3-2), the J gene TRBJ2-2, with 7 bases aligning to TRBD1. This CDR3 is built from 14 residues. Germline lookup yields CDR1 LGHDT and CDR2 YNNKEL (reference sequence). V trimming: 4 bases; J trimming: 2 bases; junction bases outside the gene matches: 1. The CDR3 DNA is TGTGCCAGCAGCCGGGACAGCAACACCGGGGAGCTGTTTTTT. Its protein is CASSRDSNTGELFF.

The V and J genes are TRBV6-5 and TRBJ1-2, with TRBD1 matching over 10 bases. The J segment lost 4 bases and the V segment lost 2 bases, leaving 7 bases of the junction unmatched. Germline loops: CDR1 MNHEY, CDR2 SVGAGI. This CDR3 has 16 amino acids. The CDR3 DNA sequence: TGTGCCAGCAGTTACCTCCGGACAGGGGGAGGCTATGGCTACACCTTC. Its protein product is CASSYLRTGGGYGYTF.

The CDR3 DNA reads TGCGCCAGCAGCTCCCTACCCGGCCATCAGCCCCAGCATTTT. Translating it yields CASSSLPGHQPQHF. The chain couples TRBV5-1 to TRBJ1-5; D is undetermined. V was clipped by 3 bases and J by 5 bases, with 12 bases between them. Germline V gene sequence: CDR1 SGHRS, CDR2 YFSETQ. The CDR3 sequence is 14 residues long.

This chain links TRBV11-2 with TRBJ1-3; weak D call: TRBD1 (5 bases). This CDR3 contains 17 residues. V lost 6 bases and J 0 bases, leaving 18 bases between the germline ends. Germline values: CDR1 SGHAT, CDR2 FQNNGV. The chain's CDR3 is CASSFRPGRNSGNTIYF. The CDR3 region has the DNA TGTGCCAGCAGTTTCAGGCCGGGACGGAACTCTGGAAACACCATATATTTT.

This clone appeared once. The V and J genes are TRBV6-5 and TRBJ2-3; D may match TRBD1 or TRBD2 (7 bases each). This CDR3 is 16 amino acids long. Germline V CDR1 and CDR2: MNHEY, SVGAGI. V was clipped by 1 base and J by 3 bases, with 14 bases between them. The CDR3 here is CASSYLPGGGTDTQYF. The DNA for the CDR3 is TGTGCCAGCAGTTACTTGCCAGGGGGAGGGACAGATACGCAGTATTTT.

The rearrangement joins TRBV5-1 to TRBJ1-1; 8 positions match TRBD1. CDR1 is SGHRS and CDR2 is YFSETQ in the germline V gene. This CDR3 is built from 15 residues. J gave up 3 bases and V 5 bases, and 9 bases lay outside the gene matches. CDR3 sequence (DNA): TGCGCCAGCAGAATGACCGACAGGGGCCACACTGAAGCTTTCTTT. Amino acids: CASRMTDRGHTEAFF.

This rearrangement joins TRBV5-1 to TRBJ2-5; 8 bases align to TRBD2. V was clipped by 0 bases and J by 5 bases; unmatched bases: 9. Germline V CDR1 and CDR2: SGHRS, YFSETQ. There are 16 residues in the CDR3. The CDR3 sequence is CASSLGRTGGPETQYF. CDR3 nucleotide sequence: TGCGCCAGCAGCTTGGGGCGAACGGGAGGGCCTGAGACCCAGTACTTC.

This chain joins TRBV5-6 and TRBJ1-2; the D is unclear. Germline V gene lookup returns CDR1 SGHDT and CDR2 YYEEEE. The CDR3 is made up of 13 amino acids. The germline V and J ends were trimmed by 3 bases and 0 bases, with 6 bases remaining between them. The CDR3 region is CASSSTSNYGYTF. Written as DNA, the CDR3 is TGTGCCAGCAGCTCGACATCTAACTATGGCTACACCTTC.